This T cell receptor (beta chain) comes out of a study of molecular identifiers for immune sequencing clone quantification. Each CDR3 protein gets one entry after TCRdb re-called the PCR reads with MiXCR. Among 62,000 or so distinct CDR3 sequences listed, around 18% were seen once. Each library that profiled naive CD8 cells came from around 20,000 to 990,000 sorted cells with 10%, 30% or 50% RNA. This clonotype showed up many times. The sequence was collected from a human donor in good health. Some libraries in this study had Jurkat cell RNA spiked in. Sequenced sample: naive CD8+ T cells from blood, with Jurkat cell RNA spiked in. The subset: FACS-sorted CD8+CD4-CCR7+CD45RA+ naive T cells.

The CDR3 coding sequence is TGTGCCTGGGACGACAGGGGAGGCACTGAAGCTTTCTTT. The encoded protein is CAWDDRGGTEAFF. The chain recombines TRBV30 with TRBJ1-1, with TRBD1 matching over 8 bases. This CDR3 has 13 amino acids. Germline V gene sequence: CDR1 GTSNPN, CDR2 SVGIG (reference sequence). After removal of 5 bases from V and 4 bases from J, the junction contained 6 bases not matched to a gene.